This T cell receptor (beta chain) is from a study of PD-1 blockade in classical Hodgkin lymphoma. Findings and caveats of the study: Prior therapy or disease activity may underlie the repertoire differences, whose causes remain undefined.

Specified time point: newly diagnosed, previously untreated cHL patient sample. Comparators were PBMCs taken from newly diagnosed, untreated classical Hodgkin lymphoma. This clone was seen a single time. Its cognate antigen is unknown. Assay used: immunoSEQ multiplex PCR; TCRdb lists only in-frame clones, some missing. The profile shows 45,000 to 60,000 clones, about nine tenths of them singletons. Germline loops: CDR1 SQVTM, CDR2 ANQGSEA. V lost 6 bases and J lost 3, with 15 bases in between. The CDR3 covers 13 residues. The chain combines TRBV29-1 with TRBJ2-7; D is unclear. This receptor was taken from a human donor with classical Hodgkin lymphoma. Sequenced material: peripheral blood mononuclear cells (PBMCs). The DNA for the CDR3 is TGCAGCGTGACAACCTTCAACCTCTACGAGCAGTACTTC. Translated, it gives CSVTTFNLYEQYF.